This is a list of T cell receptor beta chains from one sample in a study of blood T cells in healthy people across ages. One entry per CDR3 protein results from TCRdb running MiXCR on the 5' RACE reads. The sample includes 1.5 million to 2 million distinct CDR3 sequences, 28% of them seen just once. Sequenced material: blood. The receptors were gathered from a woman under 40 in good health. Each CDR3 is given with its conserved first and last residue. A D gene is named only where the DNA matches it firmly. Part of the rows lack a size; the others show once, few, many or a class for expanded clones.

V	D	size	J	DNA	CDR3
TRBV20-1	TRBD2	-	TRBJ2-4	TGCAGTGCTAGAGATATCGTTAGGGAGCGGGGGGCACTTGGGGGCATTCAGTACTTC	CSARDIVRERGALGGIQYF
TRBV2	-	many	TRBJ2-7	TGTGCCAGCAGTGAACTCCGGCTTAGCGGAGGTTGGCAGTACTTC	CASSELRLSGGWQYF
TRBV10-3	-	-	TRBJ2-1	TGTGCCGTCAGTGAGACAAGAAATGAGCAGTTCTTC	CAVSETRNEQFF
TRBV4-3	-	-	TRBJ2-5	TGCGCCAGCAGCCAAGAACCCCCGGGACTTGTATCACAAGAGACCCAGTACTTC	CASSQEPPGLVSQETQYF
TRBV2	-	-	TRBJ1-5	TGTGCCAGTTTAGACAGCCGAAATAGCAATCAGCCCCAGCATTTT	CASLDSRNSNQPQHF
TRBV7-9	-	few	TRBJ2-1	TGTGCCAGCAGCGGAGGGGGGTCGTATTTGGAGTTCTTC	CASSGGGSYLEFF
TRBV6-5	-	-	TRBJ1-3	TGTGCCAGCACCCCATCAGGCGCCTCTGGAAACACCATATATTTT	CASTPSGASGNTIYF
TRBV7-6	-	-	TRBJ2-1	TGTGCCAGCAGCTTCGGGGCTAACTACAATGAGCAGTTCTTC	CASSFGANYNEQFF
TRBV20-1	TRBD2	-	TRBJ2-7	TGCAGTGCTAGAGCTCCGGGACTAGCCTACGAGCAGTACTTC	CSARAPGLAYEQYF
TRBV12-3/TRBV12-4	-	-	TRBJ2-5	TGTGCCAGCAGTTTAGCAGGGGCCAGCTCCTACAATGAGCAGTACTTC	CASSLAGASSYNEQYF
TRBV20-1	-	few	TRBJ1-1	TGCAGTGCTAGAGGCACCGGGACACGGGCTTTCTTT	CSARGTGTRAFF
TRBV7-9	-	-	TRBJ2-1	TGTGCCAGCAGCCCCGAACGGGGCGTCTACAATGAGCAGTTCTTC	CASSPERGVYNEQFF
TRBV30	-	-	TRBJ2-3	TGTGCCTGGAGTAACGACAACACAGATACGCAGTATTTT	CAWSNDNTDTQYF
TRBV12-3/TRBV12-4	-	few	TRBJ1-4	TGTGCCAGCAGTTCGACAGGAACTGACGAAAAACTGTTTTTT	CASSSTGTDEKLFF
TRBV12-3/TRBV12-4	-	-	TRBJ1-3	TGTGCCAGCAGCCTTATCGTCTCTGGAAACACCATATATTTT	CASSLIVSGNTIYF
TRBV10-2	-	-	TRBJ1-6	TGCGCCAGCAGTGAAGAACAGGTCATAGGGTCACCCCTCCACTTT	CASSEEQVIGSPLHF
TRBV20-1	TRBD1	-	TRBJ2-1	TGCAGTGCTGAGGACAGGGGGGGAGATGAGCAGTTCTTC	CSAEDRGGDEQFF
TRBV20-1	TRBD2	-	TRBJ2-3	TGCATATCCGGGACTAGAGTGACAGATACGCAGTATTTT	CISGTRVTDTQYF
TRBV7-2	-	-	TRBJ2-7	TGTGCCAGCAGCTTAGGCAAGGGGCGCGGAGTCTACGAGCAGTACTTC	CASSLGKGRGVYEQYF
TRBV7-8	-	few	TRBJ2-1	TGTGCCAGCAGTTATACTATGTATGAGCAGTTCTTC	CASSYTMYEQFF
TRBV20-1	-	few	TRBJ2-6	TGCAGTGCTAGTAGCGGTTCCGGCTCTGGGGCCAACGTCCTGACTTTC	CSASSGSGSGANVLTF
TRBV2	-	many	TRBJ2-7	TGTGCCAGCACCAGAAGTGGGGTCTCCTACGAGCAGTACTTC	CASTRSGVSYEQYF
TRBV9	-	-	TRBJ2-5	TGTGCCAGCAGCGCCCAAAGCGGAGTCGTGAAGACCCAGTACTTC	CASSAQSGVVKTQYF
TRBV5-1	TRBD1	-	TRBJ2-1	TGCGCCAGCAGCTTGAGGAGGACAGGCGGTCGCGAAGATGAGCAGTTCTTC	CASSLRRTGGREDEQFF
TRBV27	TRBD2	-	TRBJ2-7	TGTGCCAGCAGTTTCGTGGCGGGAGAAGGCGAGCAGTACTTC	CASSFVAGEGEQYF
TRBV28	-	many	TRBJ2-7	TGTGCCAGCAGTTTACCTGGGCGGGAGCAGTACTTC	CASSLPGREQYF
TRBV12-3/TRBV12-4	-	-	TRBJ2-3	TGTGCCAGCAGAAGGGGCCCTGGAGCAGATACGCAGTATTTT	CASRRGPGADTQYF
TRBV7-2	TRBD1	few	TRBJ2-1	TGTGCCAGCAGCTTAACAGGGGGCGCGGGTATGTATGAGCAGTTCTTC	CASSLTGGAGMYEQFF
TRBV5-1	-	few	TRBJ2-5	TGCGCCAGCAGCGCTGACAGCCAAGAGACCCAGTACTTC	CASSADSQETQYF
TRBV7-2	-	-	TRBJ2-2	TGTGCCAGCAGCGCCCGGACACCCACTAACACCGGGGAGCTGTTTTTT	CASSARTPTNTGELFF
TRBV6-5	TRBD1	-	TRBJ2-7	TGTGCCAGCAGGCCTCTGGCAGGGGGCGAGCAGTACTTC	CASRPLAGGEQYF
TRBV6-5	TRBD2	few	TRBJ2-2	TGTGCCAGCAAGAGGGGGACTAGCGGGAACACCGGGGATCTGTTTTTT	CASKRGTSGNTGDLFF
TRBV24-1	-	-	TRBJ2-1	TGTGCCACCAGTGAGGGGAAGGGGAGAGGAGATGAGCAGTTCTTC	CATSEGKGRGDEQFF
TRBV20-1	TRBD2	-	TRBJ2-5	TGCAGTGCTAGTTCCCTAGCGGGGAGCGGGGAGACCCAGTACTTC	CSASSLAGSGETQYF
TRBV6-6	TRBD1	-	TRBJ2-4	TGTGCCAGCAGTCGTGGACAGGGGACCCCTGGGGAGCAGTACTTC	CASSRGQGTPGEQYF
TRBV5-8	-	-	TRBJ1-3	TGTGCCAGCAGCTTAGCCGGACAGACAATAGGAAACACCATATATTTT	CASSLAGQTIGNTIYF
TRBV5-1	-	-	TRBJ1-1	TGCGCCAGCAGCAGAATAGGAGGCACTGAAGCTTTCTTT	CASSRIGGTEAFF
TRBV20-1	TRBD2	-	TRBJ2-7	TGCAGTGCTGGACTAGCGGGAGTTAGAGAGAATGAGCAGTACTTC	CSAGLAGVRENEQYF
TRBV28	-	-	TRBJ1-5	TGTGCCAGCAGCCCCCCAGGGTTTGGCAATCAGCCCCAGCATTTT	CASSPPGFGNQPQHF
TRBV12-3/TRBV12-4	-	-	TRBJ1-2	TGTGCCAGCTCGATCCGGAGCCTCTATGGCTACACCTTC	CASSIRSLYGYTF
TRBV12-3/TRBV12-4	-	-	TRBJ1-6	TGTGCCAGCAGCATCCTACTCTCACCCCTCCACTTT	CASSILLSPLHF
TRBV6-5	-	-	TRBJ2-7	TGTGCCAGCAGCCCCACCGTGGCAGGGAGAGCCTACGGGCAGTACTTC	CASSPTVAGRAYGQYF
TRBV20-1	-	few	TRBJ1-1	TGCAGTGCGCAGCCTCCGGGACACTTGAACACTGAAGCTTTCTTT	CSAQPPGHLNTEAFF
TRBV29-1	TRBD2	many	TRBJ2-1	TGCAGCGTTGTGGTGTGGACTAGCGGCTACAATGAGCAGTTCTTC	CSVVVWTSGYNEQFF
TRBV7-9	-	few	TRBJ2-7	TGTGCCAGCAGCTTATATGGCGGAGTGAGCTCCTACGAGCAGTACTTC	CASSLYGGVSSYEQYF
TRBV12-3/TRBV12-4	TRBD1	-	TRBJ1-5	TGTGCCAGCGACAGGGGGGGTAGCAATCAGCCCCAGCATTTT	CASDRGGSNQPQHF
TRBV6-4	TRBD2	many	TRBJ2-5	TGTGCCAGCAGTCCCAGTAGCGGGCCCCAAGAGACCCAGTACTTC	CASSPSSGPQETQYF
TRBV5-1	-	-	TRBJ1-2	TGCGCCAACAGCTTGTCTTGGACGGCTGGCTACACCTTC	CANSLSWTAGYTF
TRBV12-3/TRBV12-4	-	-	TRBJ1-2	TGTGCCAGCAGTTTAGGTGCAGCTCTATGGAGTGGCTACACCTTC	CASSLGAALWSGYTF
TRBV7-2	-	-	TRBJ2-3	TGTGCCAGCAGTGCGTGGACTACCAGCACAGATACGCAGTATTTT	CASSAWTTSTDTQYF
TRBV29-1	-	few	TRBJ1-1	TGCAGCGTTGAAGACAGGGTCGGGACTGAAGCTTTCTTT	CSVEDRVGTEAFF